This T cell receptor beta chain was sequenced for a study of blood T cell repertoires in COVID-19. About the research overall: Sample material is recorded as cDNA or gDNA derived from T cells, B-cell-depleted T cells, or PBMCs.

Looked up from germline, CDR1 is MNHNY and CDR2 is SVGAGI (reference sequence). After removal of 5 bases from V and 0 bases from J, the junction contained 10 bases not matched to a gene. The CDR3 runs 17 residues. Per the original data handling: Amplifying reference gene primers gave estimates of nucleated cell counts. Sequencing was performed with immunoSEQ multiplex PCR; in TCRdb, only in-frame clones are kept and a portion is missing. The V and J calls and clone size come from that table; D and trimming were worked out from the DNA. This sample has about 100,000 clones, with approximately 81% found just once.

Sequenced sample: peripheral blood. The V and J genes are TRBV6-6 and TRBJ1-1, with 9 bases fitting TRBD1. The source of this sequence is a human donor in a cohort sampled during active COVID-19. The CDR3 is CASSPDRGRLVNTEAFF. In DNA, the CDR3 is TGTGCCAGCAGTCCGGACAGGGGCCGTTTAGTGAACACTGAAGCTTTCTTT.